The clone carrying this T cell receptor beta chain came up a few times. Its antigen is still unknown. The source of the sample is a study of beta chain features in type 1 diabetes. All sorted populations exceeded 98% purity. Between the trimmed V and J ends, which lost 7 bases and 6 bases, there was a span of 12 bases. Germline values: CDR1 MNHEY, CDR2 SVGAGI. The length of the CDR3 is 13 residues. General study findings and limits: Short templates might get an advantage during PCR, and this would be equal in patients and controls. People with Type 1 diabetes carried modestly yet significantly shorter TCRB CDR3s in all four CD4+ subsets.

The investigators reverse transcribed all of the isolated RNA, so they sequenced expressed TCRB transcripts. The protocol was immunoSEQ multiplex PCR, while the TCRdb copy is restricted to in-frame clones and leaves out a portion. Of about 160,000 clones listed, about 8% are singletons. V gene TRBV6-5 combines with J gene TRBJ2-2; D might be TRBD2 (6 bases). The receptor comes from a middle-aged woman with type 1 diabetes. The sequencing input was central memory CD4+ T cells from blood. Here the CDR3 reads CASKERRAGELFF. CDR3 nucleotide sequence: TGTGCCAGCAAAGAACGGAGGGCCGGGGAGCTGTTTTTT.